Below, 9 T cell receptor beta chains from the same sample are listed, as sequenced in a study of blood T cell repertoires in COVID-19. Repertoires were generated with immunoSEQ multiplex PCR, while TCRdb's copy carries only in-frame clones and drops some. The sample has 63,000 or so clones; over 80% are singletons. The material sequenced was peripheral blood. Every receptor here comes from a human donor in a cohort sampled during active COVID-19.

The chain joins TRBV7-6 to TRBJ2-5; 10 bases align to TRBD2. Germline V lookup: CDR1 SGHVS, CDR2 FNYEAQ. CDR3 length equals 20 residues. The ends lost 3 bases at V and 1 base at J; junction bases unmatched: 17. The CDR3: CASSFLGGIGASGGQETQYF. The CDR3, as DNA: TGTGCCAGCAGCTTCCTCGGCGGGATCGGGGCTAGCGGGGGCCAAGAGACCCAGTACTTC.

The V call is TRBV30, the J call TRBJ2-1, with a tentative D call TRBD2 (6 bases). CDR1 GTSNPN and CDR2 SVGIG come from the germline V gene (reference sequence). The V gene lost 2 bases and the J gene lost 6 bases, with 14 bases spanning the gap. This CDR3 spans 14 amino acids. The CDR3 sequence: CAWSWGVVGNEQFF. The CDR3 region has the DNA TGTGCCTGGAGTTGGGGGGTGGTGGGCAATGAGCAGTTCTTC.

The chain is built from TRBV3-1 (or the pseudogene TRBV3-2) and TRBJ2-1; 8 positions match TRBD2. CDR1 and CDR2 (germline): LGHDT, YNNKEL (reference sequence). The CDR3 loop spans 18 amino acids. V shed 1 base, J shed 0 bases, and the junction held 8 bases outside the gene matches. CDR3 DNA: TGTGCCAGCAGCCAAGGCTTCGGACGGGGGGGCTCCTACAATGAGCAGTTCTTC. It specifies CASSQGFGRGGSYNEQFF.

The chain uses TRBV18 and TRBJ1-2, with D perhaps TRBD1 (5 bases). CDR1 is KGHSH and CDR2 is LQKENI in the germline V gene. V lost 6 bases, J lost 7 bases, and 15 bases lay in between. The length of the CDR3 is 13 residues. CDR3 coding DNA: TGTGCCAGCTCCCCAGGAGGGGCTAGTGGCTACACCTTC. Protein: CASSPGGASGYTF.

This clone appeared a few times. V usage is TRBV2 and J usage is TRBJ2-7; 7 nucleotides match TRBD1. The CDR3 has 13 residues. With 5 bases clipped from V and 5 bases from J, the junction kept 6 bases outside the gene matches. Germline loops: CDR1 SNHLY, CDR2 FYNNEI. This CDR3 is CASSPWTGDEQYF. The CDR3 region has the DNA TGTGCCAGCAGTCCCTGGACAGGAGACGAGCAGTACTTC.

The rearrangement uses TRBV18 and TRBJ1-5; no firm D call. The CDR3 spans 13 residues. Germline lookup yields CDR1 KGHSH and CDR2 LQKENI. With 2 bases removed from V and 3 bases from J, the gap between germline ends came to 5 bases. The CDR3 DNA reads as TGTGCCAGCTCACCAGCGAACAATCAGCCCCAGCATTTT. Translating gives CASSPANNQPQHF.

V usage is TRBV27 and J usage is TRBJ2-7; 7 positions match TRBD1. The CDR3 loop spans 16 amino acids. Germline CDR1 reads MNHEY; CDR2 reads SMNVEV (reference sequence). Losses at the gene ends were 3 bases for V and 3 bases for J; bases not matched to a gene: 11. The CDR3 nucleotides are TGTGCCAGCAGTTTTTCGTTCGGTGGGACAGTCTACGAGCAGTACTTC. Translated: CASSFSFGGTVYEQYF.

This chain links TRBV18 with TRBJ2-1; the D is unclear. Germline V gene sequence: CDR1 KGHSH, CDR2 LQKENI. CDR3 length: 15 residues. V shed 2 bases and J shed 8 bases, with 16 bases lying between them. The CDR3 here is CASSPGTARLDEQFF. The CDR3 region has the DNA TGTGCCAGCTCACCAGGTACAGCCCGCCTCGATGAGCAGTTCTTC. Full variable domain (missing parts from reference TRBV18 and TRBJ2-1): NAGVMQNPRHLVRRRGQEARLRCSPMKGHSHVYWYRQLPEEGLKFMVYLQKENIIDESGMPKERFSAEFPKEGPSILRIQQVVRGDSAAYFCASSPGTARLDEQFFGPGTRLTVL.

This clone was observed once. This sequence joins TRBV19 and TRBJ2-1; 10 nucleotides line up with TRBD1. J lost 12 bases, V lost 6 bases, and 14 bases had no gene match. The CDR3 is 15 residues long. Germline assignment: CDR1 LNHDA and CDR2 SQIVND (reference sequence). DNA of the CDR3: TGTGCCAGTAGCCCAAGGGGAGGGACAGGGGTTTTGCAGTTCTTC. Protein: CASSPRGGTGVLQFF.